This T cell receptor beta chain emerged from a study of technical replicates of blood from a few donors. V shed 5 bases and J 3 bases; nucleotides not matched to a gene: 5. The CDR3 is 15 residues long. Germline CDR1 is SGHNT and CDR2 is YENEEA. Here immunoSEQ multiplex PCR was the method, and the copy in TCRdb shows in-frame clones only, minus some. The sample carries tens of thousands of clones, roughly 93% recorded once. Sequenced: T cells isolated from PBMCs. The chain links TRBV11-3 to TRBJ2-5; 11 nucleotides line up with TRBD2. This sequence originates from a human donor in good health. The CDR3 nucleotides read TGTGCCAGCAGCACCGGACTAGCGGGTGAAGAGACCCAGTACTTC. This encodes CASSTGLAGEETQYF.